This TCR beta chain was profiled in a study of radiation and T cells in renal cell carcinoma. Time point here: blood 2 weeks post-SBRT. Regarding treatment: 15 Gy SBRT to primary tumor, nephrectomy 4 weeks later. The assay was immunoSEQ multiplex PCR, and TCRdb's table has in-frame clones only and misses some. The sample yields roughly 150,000 clones, 87% seen once. Trimming shortened V by 6 bases and J by 8 bases, and 16 bases separated the two germline ends. Germline CDR1 SQVTM, CDR2 ANQGSEA. The CDR3 contains 12 residues. This receptor was obtained from a woman between 45 and 60 years old with renal cell carcinoma. This chain connects TRBV29-1 to TRBJ1-2, with no clear D. The sample consisted of blood, taken from a patient whose treatment included radiotherapy and nephrectomy. The CDR3 DNA reads TGCAGCGTCACCCAAGGAGGGTACGGCTACACCTTC. Translating it yields CSVTQGGYGYTF.